This T cell receptor beta chain was captured in a study of shared clonotypes between healthy human individuals. Study results and caveats: Several donors held around 5% of naive CD4 clonotypes in common.

CDR3 size: 15 residues. V was clipped by 2 bases and J by 3 bases, with 11 bases between them. Germline CDR1 reads MRHNA; CDR2 reads SNTAGT. As to this clone: Antigen unknown.

It was CD45RO-negative cells, positively selected for CCR7, that made up naive CD8 cells, with terminally differentiated effector memory CD45RA+ cells excluded. Free of recent acute infections or vaccinations, the donors were healthy HIV-negative adults. Generated by immunoSEQ multiplex PCR, the TCRdb table keeps only in-frame clones and is missing some. The sample comprises about 870,000 clones, 92% of which are singletons, and 24% rests with the top ten. The origin of this receptor is a man aged 25 to 45 in good health. The sequenced material came from naive CD8+ T cells sorted from blood. The chain uses TRBV6-4 and TRBJ2-1; D is possibly TRBD2 (7 bases). This CDR3 is CASSDQGGGYNEQFF. CDR3 DNA sequence: TGTGCCAGCAGTGACCAGGGAGGGGGCTACAATGAGCAGTTCTTC.